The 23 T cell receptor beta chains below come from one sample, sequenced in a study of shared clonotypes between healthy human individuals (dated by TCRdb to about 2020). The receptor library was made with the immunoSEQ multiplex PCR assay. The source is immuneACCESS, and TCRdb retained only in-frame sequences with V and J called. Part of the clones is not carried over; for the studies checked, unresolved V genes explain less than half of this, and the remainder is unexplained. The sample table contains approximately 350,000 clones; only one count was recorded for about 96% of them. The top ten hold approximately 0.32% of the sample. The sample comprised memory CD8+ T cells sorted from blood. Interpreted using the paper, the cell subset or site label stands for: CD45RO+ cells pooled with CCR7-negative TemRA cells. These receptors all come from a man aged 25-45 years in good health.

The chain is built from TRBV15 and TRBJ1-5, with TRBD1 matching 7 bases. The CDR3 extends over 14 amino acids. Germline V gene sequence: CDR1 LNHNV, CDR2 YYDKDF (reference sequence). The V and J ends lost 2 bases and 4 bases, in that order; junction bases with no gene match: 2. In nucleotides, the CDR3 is TGTGCCACCAGCAGAAAACAGGGGAATCAGCCCCAGCATTTT. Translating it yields CATSRKQGNQPQHF.

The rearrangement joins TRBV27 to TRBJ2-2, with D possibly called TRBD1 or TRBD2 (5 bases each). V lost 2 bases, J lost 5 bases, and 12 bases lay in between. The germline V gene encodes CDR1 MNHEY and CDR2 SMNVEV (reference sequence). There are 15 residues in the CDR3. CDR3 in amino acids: CASSLGTGWTGELFF. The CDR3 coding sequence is TGTGCCAGCAGTTTAGGGACGGGATGGACCGGGGAGCTGTTTTTT.

The CDR3 DNA reads TGTGCCAGCAGTTTTCCGACGGGGTCTGAAGCTTTCTTT. Translation gives CASSFPTGSEAFF. The chain has TRBV7-9 and TRBJ1-1, with D hard to call. V was cut by 6 bases and J by 6 bases, with 14 bases left in between. This CDR3 has 13 residues. Germline V gene lookup returns CDR1 SEHNR and CDR2 FQNEAQ (reference sequence).

The CDR3 loop reads CSVLPGTGELFF. DNA for the CDR3: TGCAGCGTCCTACCCGGCACCGGGGAGCTGTTTTTT. The chain combines TRBV29-1 with TRBJ2-2; D unresolved. In germline, CDR1 is SQVTM, CDR2 ANQGSEA. Trimming removed 6 bases from V and 4 bases from J, with 9 bases in between. The CDR3 has 12 residues.

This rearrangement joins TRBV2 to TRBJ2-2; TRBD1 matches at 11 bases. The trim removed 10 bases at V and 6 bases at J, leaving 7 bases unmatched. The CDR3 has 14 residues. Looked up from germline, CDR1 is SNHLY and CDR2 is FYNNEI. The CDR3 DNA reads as TGTGCCACCTCGGGACAGGGGGACTCCGGGGAGCTGTTTTTT. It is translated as CATSGQGDSGELFF.

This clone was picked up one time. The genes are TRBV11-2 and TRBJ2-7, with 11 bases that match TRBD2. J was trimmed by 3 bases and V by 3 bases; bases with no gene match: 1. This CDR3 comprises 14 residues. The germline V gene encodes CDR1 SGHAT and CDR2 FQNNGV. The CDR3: CASSFGTSGYEQYF. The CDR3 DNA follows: TGTGCCAGCAGCTTCGGGACTAGCGGCTACGAGCAGTACTTC.

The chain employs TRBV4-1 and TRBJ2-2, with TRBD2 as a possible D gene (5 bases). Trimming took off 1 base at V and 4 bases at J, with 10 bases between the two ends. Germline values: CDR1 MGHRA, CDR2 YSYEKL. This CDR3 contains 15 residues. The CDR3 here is CASSQAWTGTGELFF. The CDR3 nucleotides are TGCGCCAGCAGCCAAGCATGGACTGGCACCGGGGAGCTGTTTTTT.

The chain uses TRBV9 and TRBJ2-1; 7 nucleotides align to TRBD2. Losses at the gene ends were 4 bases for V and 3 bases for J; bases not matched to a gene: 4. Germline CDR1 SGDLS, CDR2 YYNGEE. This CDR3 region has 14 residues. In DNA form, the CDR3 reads TGTGCCAGCAGCTTCCGGGACTACTACAATGAGCAGTTCTTC. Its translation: CASSFRDYYNEQFF.

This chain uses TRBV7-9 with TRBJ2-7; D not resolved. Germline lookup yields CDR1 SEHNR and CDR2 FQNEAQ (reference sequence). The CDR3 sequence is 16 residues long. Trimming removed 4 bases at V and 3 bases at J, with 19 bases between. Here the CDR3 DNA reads TGTGCCAGCAGCTCGACGACTGTAGACGTTGGCTACGAGCAGTACTTC. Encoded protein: CASSSTTVDVGYEQYF.

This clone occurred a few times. The CDR3 region has the DNA TGCGCCAGCAGCTTGGCTAGCGGGAGCACAGATACGCAGTATTTT. As protein: CASSLASGSTDTQYF. This chain connects TRBV5-1 to TRBJ2-3, with TRBD2 matching 8 bases. Germline CDR1 reads SGHRS; CDR2 reads YFSETQ. The trim removed 0 bases at V and 0 bases at J, leaving 0 bases unmatched. The CDR3 spans 15 residues.

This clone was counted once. DNA of the CDR3: TGTGCCAGTAGTATTGTGGACAAGTTAGGATCTCAGCCCCAGCATTTT. This gives the protein CASSIVDKLGSQPQHF. The chain uses TRBV19 and TRBJ1-5; maybe TRBD1 (5 bases). The CDR3 contains 16 residues. Deletions cut 3 bases from V and 6 bases from J, with 18 bases between. Germline lookup yields CDR1 LNHDA and CDR2 SQIVND (reference sequence).

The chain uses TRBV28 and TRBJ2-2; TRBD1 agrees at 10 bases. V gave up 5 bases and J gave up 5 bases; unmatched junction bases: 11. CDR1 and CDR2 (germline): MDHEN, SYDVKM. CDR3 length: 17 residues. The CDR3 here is CASSLSRDRGGTGELFF. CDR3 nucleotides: TGTGCCAGCAGTCTCTCCCGGGACAGGGGAGGGACCGGGGAGCTGTTTTTT.

The DNA for the CDR3 is TGTGCCAGCAGTGAATATGCGGCTAGCGGGAGCACAGATACGCAGTATTTT. Translated, it gives CASSEYAASGSTDTQYF. J is TRBJ2-3 and V is TRBV2; TRBD2 agrees at 8 bases. This CDR3 is 17 amino acids long. Germline V CDR1 and CDR2: SNHLY, FYNNEI. V lost 2 bases, J lost 0 bases, and 7 bases stayed unmatched.

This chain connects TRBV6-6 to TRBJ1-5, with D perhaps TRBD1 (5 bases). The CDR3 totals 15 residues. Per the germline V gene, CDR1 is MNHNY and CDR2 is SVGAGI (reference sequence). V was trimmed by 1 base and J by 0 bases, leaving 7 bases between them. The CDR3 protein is CASSYFQGSNQPQHF. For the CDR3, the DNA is TGTGCCAGCAGTTACTTCCAGGGTAGCAATCAGCCCCAGCATTTT.

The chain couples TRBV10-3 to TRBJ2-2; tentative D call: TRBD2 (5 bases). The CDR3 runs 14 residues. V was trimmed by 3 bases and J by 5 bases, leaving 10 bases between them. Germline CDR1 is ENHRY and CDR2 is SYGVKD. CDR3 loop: CAISDRTGTGELFF. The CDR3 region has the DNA TGTGCCATCAGTGACAGGACGGGGACCGGGGAGCTGTTTTTT.

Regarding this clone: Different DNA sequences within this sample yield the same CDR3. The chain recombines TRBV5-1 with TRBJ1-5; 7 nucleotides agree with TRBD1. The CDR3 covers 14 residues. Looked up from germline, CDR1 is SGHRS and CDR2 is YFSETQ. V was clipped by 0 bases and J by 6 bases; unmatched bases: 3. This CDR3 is CASSLDRGGQPQHF. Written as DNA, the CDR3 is TGCGCCAGCAGCTTGGACAGGGGAGGTCAGCCCCAGCATTTT.

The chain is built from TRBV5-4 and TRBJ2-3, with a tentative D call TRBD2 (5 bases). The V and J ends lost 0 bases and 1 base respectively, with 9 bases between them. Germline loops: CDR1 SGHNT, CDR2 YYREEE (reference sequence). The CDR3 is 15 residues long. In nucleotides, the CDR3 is TGTGCCAGCAGCTTGGGGAGGCCCCGCACAGATACGCAGTATTTT. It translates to CASSLGRPRTDTQYF.

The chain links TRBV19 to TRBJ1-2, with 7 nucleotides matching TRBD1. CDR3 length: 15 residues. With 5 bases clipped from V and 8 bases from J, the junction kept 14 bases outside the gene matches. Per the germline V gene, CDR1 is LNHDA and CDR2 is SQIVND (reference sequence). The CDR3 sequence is CASSASGDSYMGYTF. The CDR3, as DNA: TGTGCCAGTAGTGCCTCTGGGGACAGCTATATGGGCTACACCTTC.

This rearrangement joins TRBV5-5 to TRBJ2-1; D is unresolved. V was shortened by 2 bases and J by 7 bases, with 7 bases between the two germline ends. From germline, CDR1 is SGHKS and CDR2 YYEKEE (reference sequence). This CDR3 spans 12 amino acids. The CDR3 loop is CASSFGLNEQFF. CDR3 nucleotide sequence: TGTGCCAGCAGCTTTGGCCTAAATGAGCAGTTCTTC.

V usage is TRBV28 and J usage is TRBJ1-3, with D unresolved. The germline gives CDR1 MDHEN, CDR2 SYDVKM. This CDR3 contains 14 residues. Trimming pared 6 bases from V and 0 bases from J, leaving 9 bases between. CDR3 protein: CASRPGNSGNTIYF. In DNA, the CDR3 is TGTGCCAGCAGGCCCGGTAACTCTGGAAACACCATATATTTT.

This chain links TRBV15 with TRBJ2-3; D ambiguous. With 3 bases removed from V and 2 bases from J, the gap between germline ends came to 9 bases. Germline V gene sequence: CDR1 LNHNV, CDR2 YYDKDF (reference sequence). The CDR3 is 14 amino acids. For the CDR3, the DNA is TGTGCCACCAGCAGGGTGACACTCACAGATACGCAGTATTTT. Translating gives CATSRVTLTDTQYF. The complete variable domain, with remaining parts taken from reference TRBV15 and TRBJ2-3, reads DAMVIQNPRYQVTQFGKPVTLSCSQTLNHNVMYWYQQKSSQAPKLLFHYYDKDFNNEADTPDNFQSRRPNTSFCFLDIRSPGLGDTAMYLCATSRVTLTDTQYFGPGTRLTVL.

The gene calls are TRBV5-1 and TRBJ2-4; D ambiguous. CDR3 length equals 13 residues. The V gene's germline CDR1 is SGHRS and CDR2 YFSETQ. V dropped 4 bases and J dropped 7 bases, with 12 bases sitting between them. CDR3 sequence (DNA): TGCGCCAGCAGCCCCGAGAGGCCCAACATTCAGTACTTC. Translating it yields CASSPERPNIQYF.

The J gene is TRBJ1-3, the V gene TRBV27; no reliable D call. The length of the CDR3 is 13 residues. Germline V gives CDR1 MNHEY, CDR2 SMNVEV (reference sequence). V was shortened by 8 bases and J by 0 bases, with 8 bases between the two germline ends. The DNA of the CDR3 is TGTGCCAGCTGCGCTCTCTCTGGAAACACCATATATTTT. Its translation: CASCALSGNTIYF.